These 26 T cell receptor beta chains originate from one sample sequenced in a study of graft-versus-host responses after intestinal transplantation. Profiled with immunoSEQ multiplex PCR; TCRdb holds only in-frame clones, not every one. The data hold 75,000 to 95,000 clones, with about 93% observed a single time. Antigen specificity for these receptors is unknown. The material was unstimulated CD8+ T cells sorted from spleen or lymph node cells, obtained before intestinal transplant. These receptors were taken from a human donor who received an intestinal transplant.

CDR3 DNA: TGCGCCAGCAGCCCTTCTCCAGGTCAGCCCCAGCATTTT. Amino acid sequence: CASSPSPGQPQHF. V is TRBV5-1 and J is TRBJ1-5; D not resolved. CDR1 SGHRS and CDR2 YFSETQ come from the germline V gene. This CDR3 has 13 amino acids. The V and J ends lost 4 bases and 6 bases respectively, with 11 bases between them.

V and J are TRBV7-9 and TRBJ1-5, with 7 bases matching TRBD1. The V segment lost 5 bases and the J segment 4 bases; nucleotides outside the gene matches: 2. Per germline, CDR1 SEHNR and CDR2 FQNEAQ (reference sequence). The CDR3 covers 13 residues. The CDR3 DNA reads TGTGCCAGCAGCCGGGACAGTAATCAGCCCCAGCATTTT. Its translation is CASSRDSNQPQHF.

This chain joins TRBV2 and TRBJ2-3; 7 positions agree with TRBD1. CDR1 and CDR2 (germline): SNHLY, FYNNEI. Trimming removed 7 bases from V and 1 base from J; junction bases left unmatched: 8. The CDR3 runs to 15 residues. The CDR3 loop is CASTPTGTGTDTQYF. Here the CDR3 DNA reads TGTGCCAGCACCCCGACAGGGACGGGCACAGATACGCAGTATTTT.

The chain links TRBV5-4 to TRBJ2-1; TRBD1 agrees at 8 bases. Germline CDR1 SGHNT, CDR2 YYREEE (reference sequence). The length of the CDR3 is 15 residues. The V segment lost 4 bases and the J segment 4 bases; nucleotides outside the gene matches: 7. CDR3 sequence (DNA): TGTGCCAGCAGCCTTGACAGGGGCCTATACAATGAGCAGTTCTTC. It is translated as CASSLDRGLYNEQFF. Using reference TRBV5-4 and TRBJ2-1 for the parts outside the CDR3, the full variable domain is ETGVTQSPTHLIKTRGQQVTLRCSSQSGHNTVSWYQQALGQGPQFIFQYYREEENGRGNFPPRFSGLQFPNYSSELNVNALELDDSALYLCASSLDRGLYNEQFFGPGTRLTVL.

The chain is built from TRBV7-8 and TRBJ2-3; 11 nucleotides align to TRBD2. The CDR3 contains 17 residues. V was pared by 8 bases and J by 0 bases, with 10 bases of the junction left unmatched. Germline-derived CDR1 and CDR2 are SGHVS and FQNEAQ. The CDR3 DNA follows: TGTGCCAGCCGAGGACTAGCGGGCAGTCATAGCACAGATACGCAGTATTTT. It encodes CASRGLAGSHSTDTQYF.

The chain has TRBV15 and TRBJ2-2; 12 bases fit TRBD1. Per the germline V gene, CDR1 is LNHNV and CDR2 is YYDKDF (reference sequence). The CDR3 covers 18 residues. With V trimmed by 4 bases and J by 6 bases, 12 bases remained unmatched. The CDR3 spells CATSTRGGTGGFAGELFF. In nucleotides, the CDR3 is TGTGCCACCAGCACCCGAGGCGGGACAGGGGGCTTTGCCGGGGAGCTGTTTTTT.

The gene calls are TRBV11-3 and TRBJ2-7; D is undetermined. This CDR3 region has 15 residues. Germline CDR1 reads SGHNT; CDR2 reads YENEEA. Trimming left V 5 bases short and J 0 bases short, with 14 bases between. CDR3 in DNA: TGTGCCAGCAGCCCAAGAGCCGGGTTCTCCTACGAGCAGTACTTC. Residues: CASSPRAGFSYEQYF.

The V call is TRBV7-2, the J call TRBJ2-7; 8 bases are a match to TRBD2. V trimming: 2 bases; J trimming: 2 bases; junction bases outside the gene matches: 2. From germline, CDR1 is SGHTA and CDR2 FQGNSA. The CDR3 sequence is 14 residues long. The CDR3 loop is CASSLYGGAYEQYF. The CDR3 DNA sequence: TGTGCCAGCAGCTTATACGGGGGGGCCTACGAGCAGTACTTC.

V usage is TRBV29-1 and J usage is TRBJ2-3, with 7 positions matching TRBD1. The V and J ends lost 3 bases and 0 bases, in that order; junction bases with no gene match: 3. Germline V gives CDR1 SQVTM, CDR2 ANQGSEA. The CDR3 loop spans 14 amino acids. The CDR3 DNA follows: TGCAGCGTTGACAGACAGGGTAGCACAGATACGCAGTATTTT. Translation gives CSVDRQGSTDTQYF.

The chain uses TRBV5-4 and TRBJ2-5; 8 bases fit TRBD2. J was trimmed by 5 bases and V by 0 bases; bases with no gene match: 6. CDR3 length equals 15 residues. Germline V CDR1 and CDR2: SGHNT, YYREEE (reference sequence). The CDR3 region is CASSLVAGLAETQYF. CDR3 sequence (DNA): TGTGCCAGCAGCTTGGTAGCGGGGCTGGCGGAGACCCAGTACTTC. Full variable domain (remainder filled in from reference TRBV5-4 and TRBJ2-5): ETGVTQSPTHLIKTRGQQVTLRCSSQSGHNTVSWYQQALGQGPQFIFQYYREEENGRGNFPPRFSGLQFPNYSSELNVNALELDDSALYLCASSLVAGLAETQYFGPGTRLLVL.

The sample holds one count of this clone. CDR3 nucleotides: TGTGCCAGCAGCTTAACAGGGGTGGCAACTAATGAAAAACTGTTTTTT. This gives the protein CASSLTGVATNEKLFF. This chain connects TRBV7-9 to TRBJ1-4, with TRBD1 matching 7 bases. CDR3 length equals 16 residues. J was trimmed by 0 bases and V by 2 bases; bases with no gene match: 3. CDR1 and CDR2 from the germline V gene are SEHNR and FQNEAQ (reference sequence).

The count of this clone is one. V is TRBV29-1 and J is TRBJ2-7; weak D call: TRBD2 (6 bases). This CDR3 region has 13 residues. V was trimmed by 5 bases and J by 7 bases, leaving 18 bases between them. Germline V gives CDR1 SQVTM, CDR2 ANQGSEA. Here the CDR3 reads CSVLEGLTWEQYF. CDR3 nucleotide sequence: TGCAGCGTTTTGGAGGGATTAACATGGGAGCAGTACTTC.

The chain is built from TRBV18 and TRBJ2-7; TRBD1 matches at 9 bases. Germline V gene lookup returns CDR1 KGHSH and CDR2 LQKENI. The CDR3 length is 15 residues. Germline trimming cut 3 bases from V and 3 bases from J; bases unmatched to any gene: 6. The DNA of the CDR3 is TGTGCCAGCTCACCGGGGGGGACAGGGATCTACGAGCAGTACTTC. It translates to CASSPGGTGIYEQYF. Full variable domain (outside the CDR3, taken from reference TRBV18 and TRBJ2-7): NAGVMQNPRHLVRRRGQEARLRCSPMKGHSHVYWYRQLPEEGLKFMVYLQKENIIDESGMPKERFSAEFPKEGPSILRIQQVVRGDSAAYFCASSPGGTGIYEQYFGPGTRLTVT.

This rearrangement joins TRBV1 to TRBJ2-3; TRBD1 is the table's D call, not checked against the DNA. TRBV1 constitutes a pseudogene. This CDR3 region has 15 residues. CDR3 in DNA: TGCACCAGCACCCTTTATGACAGGGAGGCAGATACGCAGTATTTT. Translated, it gives CTSTLYDREADTQYF.

The chain uses TRBV7-2 and TRBJ1-3; no clear D. CDR3 length: 16 amino acids. The ends were cut back, 1 base at V and 2 bases at J, with 12 bases in the middle. Germline CDR1 is SGHTA and CDR2 is FQGNSA. CDR3 coding DNA: TGTGCCAGCAGCTTAGGGAGGACGGAGACTGGAAACACCATATATTTT. Translating gives CASSLGRTETGNTIYF.

CDR3 coding DNA: TGTGCCAGCAGTCTTTACGGCTCTGGGGCCAACGTCCTGACTTTC. Translated: CASSLYGSGANVLTF. The genes are TRBV6-1 and TRBJ2-6; D not resolved. Germline V gene sequence: CDR1 MNHNS, CDR2 SASEGT. The CDR3 is 15 residues long. V was cut by 5 bases and J by 0 bases, with 8 bases left in between.

The chain recombines TRBV27 with TRBJ1-6; maybe TRBD1 (5 bases). The CDR3 runs 17 residues. V dropped 0 bases and J dropped 1 base, with 10 bases sitting between them. The germline V gene encodes CDR1 MNHEY and CDR2 SMNVEV (reference sequence). The CDR3 region is CASSLSSGGSYNSPLHF. The CDR3 region has the DNA TGTGCCAGCAGTTTATCGTCCGGGGGTTCCTATAATTCACCCCTCCACTTT.

This rearrangement joins TRBV27 to TRBJ2-7; maybe TRBD1 (5 bases). Per the germline V gene, CDR1 is MNHEY and CDR2 is SMNVEV (reference sequence). Trimming took 5 bases from V and 3 from J, leaving 11 bases between them. The length of the CDR3 is 13 residues. CDR3 loop: CASSARQNYEQYF. The CDR3 bases are TGTGCCAGCAGTGCCCGACAGAACTACGAGCAGTACTTC.

A single count supports this clone. The chain employs TRBV7-8 and TRBJ2-5; no clear D. This CDR3 contains 14 residues. V was trimmed by 0 bases and J by 3 bases, leaving 8 bases between them. CDR1 SGHVS and CDR2 FQNEAQ come from the germline V gene. CDR3 in amino acids: CASSLAGAEETQYF. CDR3 sequence (DNA): TGTGCCAGCAGCTTAGCCGGAGCAGAAGAGACCCAGTACTTC. Together with reference TRBV7-8 and TRBJ2-5, the CDR3 gives the full variable domain: GAGVSQSPRYKVAKRGQDVALRCDPISGHVSLFWYQQALGQGPEFLTYFQNEAQLDKSGLPSDRFFAERPEGSVSTLKIQRTQQEDSAVYLCASSLAGAEETQYFGPGTRLLVL.

The chain is built from TRBV7-9 and TRBJ2-4, with a tentative D call TRBD1 (5 bases). Germline V CDR1 and CDR2: SEHNR, FQNEAQ (reference sequence). V was pared by 1 base and J by 8 bases, with 12 bases between. The CDR3 is 14 amino acids. The CDR3 sequence is CASSLGTGRDIQYF. The DNA for the CDR3 is TGTGCCAGCAGCTTAGGAACAGGACGGGACATTCAGTACTTC.

The chain links TRBV10-1 to TRBJ2-7, with 8 bases lining up with TRBD1. Germline V gene data show CDR1 as WNHNN and CDR2 as SYGVQD (reference sequence). V lost 2 bases, J lost 3 bases, and 6 bases stayed unmatched. The CDR3 totals 15 residues. CDR3 DNA: TGCGCCAGCAGTGAGGGACAGGGTGTCAACTACGAGCAGTACTTC. It is translated as CASSEGQGVNYEQYF.

This clone was found a few times. The chain employs TRBV5-8 and TRBJ2-7; D is undetermined. This CDR3 region has 11 residues. CDR1 and CDR2 from the germline V gene are SGHTS and YDEGEE. Trimming shortened V by 4 bases and J by 2 bases, and 4 bases separated the two germline ends. CDR3 bases: TGTGCCAGCAGCCCCGCCTACGAGCAGTACTTC. It yields the protein CASSPAYEQYF. Looking up the rest from reference TRBV5-8 and TRBJ2-7 gives the full variable domain: EAGVTQSPTHLIKTRGQQATLRCSPISGHTSVYWYQQALGLGLQFLLWYDEGEERNRGNFPPRFSGRQFPNYSSELNVNALELEDSALYLCASSPAYEQYFGPGTRLTVT.

The chain recombines TRBV2 with TRBJ2-5; 7 bases are a match to TRBD1. CDR1 and CDR2 (germline): SNHLY, FYNNEI. The CDR3 runs 11 residues. V was pared by 8 bases and J by 5 bases, with 2 bases of the junction left unmatched. The CDR3 nucleotides read TGTGCCAGCGAGGGGGCGGAGACCCAGTACTTC. It translates to CASEGAETQYF.

In nucleotides, the CDR3 is TGTGCCAGCAGTGATATGACATCCGAAGCTTTCTTT. The encoded protein is CASSDMTSEAFF. The V call is TRBV25-1, the J call TRBJ1-1; D is unclear. The CDR3 runs 12 residues. The germline V gene has CDR1 MGHDK and CDR2 SYGVNS. Trimming cost V 3 bases and J 8 bases, with 10 bases left between them.

J is TRBJ2-2 and V is TRBV29-1, with D tentatively TRBD2 (5 bases). CDR3 size: 13 residues. Germline V CDR1 and CDR2: SQVTM, ANQGSEA. V shed 6 bases and J shed 4 bases, with 12 bases lying between them. CDR3 bases: TGCAGCGTCATTTCCCGGGGCACCGGGGAGCTGTTTTTT. It translates to CSVISRGTGELFF.

J is TRBJ1-1 and V is TRBV7-9; no firm D call. In germline, CDR1 is SEHNR, CDR2 FQNEAQ (reference sequence). The CDR3 contains 12 residues. V was shortened by 4 bases and J by 2 bases, with 5 bases between the two germline ends. CDR3 in amino acids: CASSYTNTEAFF. The CDR3 DNA is TGTGCCAGCAGCTACACCAACACTGAAGCTTTCTTT.